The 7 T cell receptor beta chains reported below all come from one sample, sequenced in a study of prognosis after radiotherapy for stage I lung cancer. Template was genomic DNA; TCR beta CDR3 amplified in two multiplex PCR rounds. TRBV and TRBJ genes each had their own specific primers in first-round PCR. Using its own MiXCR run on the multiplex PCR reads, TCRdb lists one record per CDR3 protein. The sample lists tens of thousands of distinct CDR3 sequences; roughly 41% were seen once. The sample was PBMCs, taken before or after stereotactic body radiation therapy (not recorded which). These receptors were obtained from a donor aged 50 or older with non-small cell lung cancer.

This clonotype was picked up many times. The CDR3 here is CASSPGTGGNTEAFF. The CDR3 DNA reads TGTGCCAGCTCACCAGGGACAGGCGGGAACACTGAAGCTTTCTTT. The chain combines TRBV18 with TRBJ1-1, with TRBD1 matching 8 bases. The CDR3 totals 15 residues. The germline V gene encodes CDR1 KGHSH and CDR2 LQKENI. V was clipped by 2 bases and J by 1 base; unmatched bases: 3.

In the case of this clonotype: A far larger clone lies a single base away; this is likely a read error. CDR3 bases: TGTGCCATCAAAGAGGGGTGGGACTTATCACCCCTCCACTTT. Translated: CAIKEGWDLSPLHF. The chain is built from TRBV6-8 and TRBJ1-6; a weak D match, TRBD1 (5 bases). The length of the CDR3 is 14 residues. Germline V CDR1 and CDR2: MNHGY, SAAAGT. The V and J ends lost 10 bases and 10 bases respectively, with 20 bases between them.

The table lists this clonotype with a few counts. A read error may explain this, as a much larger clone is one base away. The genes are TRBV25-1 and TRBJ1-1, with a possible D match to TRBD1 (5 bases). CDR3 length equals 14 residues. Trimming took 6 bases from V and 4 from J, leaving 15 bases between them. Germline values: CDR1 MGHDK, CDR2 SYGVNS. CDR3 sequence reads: CASSKVGESTEAFF. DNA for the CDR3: TGTGCCAGCAGCAAGGTGGGGGAGAGCACTGAAGCTTTCTTT.

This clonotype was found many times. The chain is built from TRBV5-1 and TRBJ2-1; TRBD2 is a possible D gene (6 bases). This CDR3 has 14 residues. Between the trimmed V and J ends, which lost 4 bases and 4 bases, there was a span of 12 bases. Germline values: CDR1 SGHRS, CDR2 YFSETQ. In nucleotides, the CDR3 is TGCGCCAGCAGCCGGGACTTGTTATACAATGAGCAGTTCTTC. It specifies CASSRDLLYNEQFF. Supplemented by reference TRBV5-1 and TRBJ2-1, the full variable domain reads KAGVTQTPRYLIKTRGQQVTLSCSPISGHRSVSWYQQTPGQGLQFLFEYFSETQRNKGNFPGRFSGRQFSNSRSEMNVSTLELGDSALYLCASSRDLLYNEQFFGPGTRLTVL.

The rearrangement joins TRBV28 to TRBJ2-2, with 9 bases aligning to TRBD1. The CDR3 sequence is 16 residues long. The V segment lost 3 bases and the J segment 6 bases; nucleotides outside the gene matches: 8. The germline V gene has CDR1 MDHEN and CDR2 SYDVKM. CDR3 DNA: TGTGCCAGCAGTTTCGGGGGACAGGGATTTCCCGGGGAGCTGTTTTTT. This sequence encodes CASSFGGQGFPGELFF. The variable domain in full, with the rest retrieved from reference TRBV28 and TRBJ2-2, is DVKVTQSSRYLVKRTGEKVFLECVQDMDHENMFWYRQDPGLGLRLIYFSYDVKMKEKGDIPEGYSVSREKKERFSLILESASTNQTSMYLCASSFGGQGFPGELFFGEGSRLTVL.

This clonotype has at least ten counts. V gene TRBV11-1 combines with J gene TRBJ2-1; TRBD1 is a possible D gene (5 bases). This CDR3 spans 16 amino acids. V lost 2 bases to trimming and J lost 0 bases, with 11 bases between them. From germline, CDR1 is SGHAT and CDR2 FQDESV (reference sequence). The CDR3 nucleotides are TGTGCCAGCAGCTTAACAGGTACAAACTCCTACAATGAGCAGTTCTTC. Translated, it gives CASSLTGTNSYNEQFF.

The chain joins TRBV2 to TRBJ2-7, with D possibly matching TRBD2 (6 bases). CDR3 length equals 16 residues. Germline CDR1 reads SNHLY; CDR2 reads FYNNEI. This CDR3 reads CESRPPEPRENYEQYF. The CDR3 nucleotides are TGTGAAAGCAGGCCCCCTGAACCCCGGGAGAACTACGAGCAGTACTTC.